Listed here are 32 T cell receptor beta chains from one sample, sequenced in a study of blood T cell repertoires in COVID-19. Using immunoSEQ multiplex PCR, the repertoire was profiled, and TCRdb retains in-frame clones only, with some absent. The repertoire holds about 21,000 clones, with around three quarters as singletons. Material for sequencing was peripheral blood. These receptors were collected from a man aged 55 to 70 with active COVID-19.

The V and J genes are TRBV5-1 and TRBJ2-5; TRBD1 might be the D (5 bases). This CDR3 has 14 amino acids. Germline V gene sequence: CDR1 SGHRS, CDR2 YFSETQ. V was trimmed by 7 bases and J by 2 bases, leaving 15 bases between them. The CDR3 protein is CASQMGQLQETQYF. CDR3 DNA sequence: TGCGCCAGCCAAATGGGGCAGTTACAAGAGACCCAGTACTTC.

This chain joins TRBV19 and TRBJ2-1; TRBD2 agrees at 10 bases. V was clipped by 6 bases and J by 12 bases; unmatched bases: 14. The germline V gene has CDR1 LNHDA and CDR2 SQIVND (reference sequence). This CDR3 has 15 amino acids. CDR3 amino acids: CASSRQREGLGGQFF. The CDR3 nucleotides read TGTGCCAGTAGCCGGCAGCGGGAGGGCCTTGGTGGGCAGTTCTTC.

This clone showed up just once. The V gene is TRBV5-3, the J gene TRBJ2-7; D is possibly TRBD2 (5 bases). TRBV5-3 is labeled an ORF, and its function is uncertain. The CDR3 is made up of 15 amino acids. Trimming left V 0 bases short and J 9 bases short, with 19 bases between. The DNA for the CDR3 is TGTGCCAGAAGCTTGGACAAAAACCCCGCAGAGGGGCAGTACTTC. It translates to CARSLDKNPAEGQYF.

The chain uses TRBV27 and TRBJ1-1; possible D gene TRBD1, 6 bases. Germline assignment: CDR1 MNHEY and CDR2 SMNVEV (reference sequence). Trimming removed 2 bases at V and 10 bases at J, with 20 bases between. This CDR3 comprises 15 residues. DNA for the CDR3: TGTGCCAGCAGTTTAGACGGGCGAGGGGGAAGGGGAGCTTTCTTT. As protein: CASSLDGRGGRGAFF.

The J gene is TRBJ2-7, the V gene TRBV6-5, with TRBD2 matching 8 bases. The CDR3 extends over 14 amino acids. Germline V gene sequence: CDR1 MNHEY, CDR2 SVGAGI. After removal of 5 bases from V and 4 bases from J, the junction contained 7 bases not matched to a gene. The CDR3 DNA reads as TGTGCCAGCAGTAAGCCGGGACTAGATTACGAGCAGTACTTC. Protein: CASSKPGLDYEQYF.

CDR3 loop: CASSPGTTYNEQFF. The DNA for the CDR3 is TGCGCCAGCAGCCCCGGGACAACCTACAATGAGCAGTTCTTC. The V call is TRBV5-1, the J call TRBJ2-1, with D maybe TRBD1 (6 bases). Germline CDR1 is SGHRS and CDR2 is YFSETQ. This CDR3 has 14 residues. The V end was cut by 4 bases, the J end by 2 bases, with 10 bases between.

The V and J genes are TRBV7-3 and TRBJ2-7; 9 nucleotides line up with TRBD1. The germline CDR1 and CDR2 sequences are SGHTA and FQGTGA. Unmatched junction bases numbered 7, after V lost 5 bases and J lost 2 bases. The CDR3 loop spans 15 amino acids. DNA for the CDR3: TGTGCCAGCAGCCAATCACAGGGGGCCGCCTACGAGCAGTACTTC. It specifies CASSQSQGAAYEQYF.

The V gene is TRBV4-3, the J gene TRBJ1-6; no clear D. CDR1 is LGHNA, CDR2 YSLEER, per germline. V dropped 0 bases and J dropped 10 bases, with 16 bases sitting between them. CDR3 length: 16 residues. CDR3 protein: CASSQESAGLGSPLHF. The CDR3 nucleotides are TGCGCCAGCAGCCAAGAGAGTGCGGGTTTAGGGTCACCCCTCCACTTT.

Note on this clone: The junction departs from the called germline gene at one end, perhaps through a read error. The genes are TRBV7-7 and TRBJ2-3; D may be TRBD2 (6 bases). CDR3 size: 14 residues. The V gene's germline CDR1 is SSHAT and CDR2 FNYEAQ (reference sequence). The CDR3 protein is CASSLDGGEDTQYF. The CDR3 bases are TGTGCTAGCAGCTTAGATGGCGGGGAGGATACGCAGTATTTT.

The chain links TRBV19 to TRBJ1-1; D unclear. The germline CDR1 and CDR2 sequences are LNHDA and SQIVND (reference sequence). The CDR3 sequence is 14 residues long. Trimming left V 3 bases short and J 5 bases short, with 13 bases between. CDR3 nucleotide sequence: TGTGCCAGTAGTATCGGACTATTAGGGACTGAAGCTTTCTTT. Protein sequence: CASSIGLLGTEAFF.

The rearrangement links TRBV15 to TRBJ1-6, with 7 bases that match TRBD1. The germline V gene encodes CDR1 LNHNV and CDR2 YYDKDF (reference sequence). The CDR3 covers 16 residues. The V gene end was trimmed by 3 bases and the J gene end by 4 bases; junction bases not matched to a gene: 6. The CDR3 reads CATSRPQGQYNSPLHF. CDR3 DNA sequence: TGTGCCACCAGCAGGCCCCAGGGACAGTATAATTCACCCCTCCACTTT.

In nucleotides, the CDR3 is TGTGCCAGCAGCTTAAAAGTCCCGGGACTAGCGGGAGGAGCTTACGAGCAGTACTTC. Encoded protein: CASSLKVPGLAGGAYEQYF. The chain recombines TRBV7-8 with TRBJ2-7; 15 nucleotides agree with TRBD2. The CDR3 extends over 19 amino acids. J lost 4 bases, V lost 2 bases, and 12 bases had no gene match. Germline assignment: CDR1 SGHVS and CDR2 FQNEAQ.

This clone has just a few counts. CDR3 nucleotides: TGCGCCAGCAGGGATCTAGCGACCCTAGGGGAGCAGTACTTC. It codes for CASRDLATLGEQYF. The chain uses TRBV10-1 and TRBJ2-7, with D perhaps TRBD2 (6 bases). The germline CDR1 and CDR2 sequences are WNHNN and SYGVQD (reference sequence). V was clipped by 6 bases and J by 7 bases, with 19 bases between them. This CDR3 region has 14 residues.

The rearrangement links TRBV5-1 to TRBJ2-3; 9 bases fit TRBD1. The V and J ends lost 4 bases and 9 bases, in that order; junction bases with no gene match: 12. CDR3 size: 15 residues. The germline V gene has CDR1 SGHRS and CDR2 YFSETQ. The CDR3 here is CASSDGSGTGRTQYF. DNA for the CDR3: TGCGCCAGCAGCGATGGATCCGGGACAGGGCGCACGCAGTATTTT. The full variable domain, completed using reference TRBV5-1 and TRBJ2-3, is KAGVTQTPRYLIKTRGQQVTLSCSPISGHRSVSWYQQTPGQGLQFLFEYFSETQRNKGNFPGRFSGRQFSNSRSEMNVSTLELGDSALYLCASSDGSGTGRTQYFGPGTRLTVL.

This clone was observed a few times. CDR3 sequence (DNA): TGTGCCAGCAGAATAGCAATAAGCTCCTACGAGCAGTACTTC. Its protein product is CASRIAISSYEQYF. The rearrangement uses TRBV6-5 and TRBJ2-7, with unresolved D. This CDR3 has 14 residues. Germline V CDR1 and CDR2: MNHEY, SVGAGI. Trimming stripped 6 bases from V and 0 bases from J, with 12 bases between.

V gene TRBV7-8 combines with J gene TRBJ2-7, with D possibly TRBD2 on 6 matching bases. V was trimmed by 7 bases and J by 4 bases, leaving 14 bases between them. This CDR3 contains 13 residues. Germline-derived CDR1 and CDR2 are SGHVS and FQNEAQ. The CDR3 region is CASIPVGGYEQYF. DNA for the CDR3: TGTGCCAGCATTCCGGTGGGGGGTTACGAGCAGTACTTC.

The V gene is TRBV27, the J gene TRBJ2-7; TRBD2 aligns across 8 bases. This CDR3 is built from 15 residues. V was clipped by 5 bases and J by 4 bases; unmatched bases: 10. Germline lookup yields CDR1 MNHEY and CDR2 SMNVEV (reference sequence). CDR3 amino acids: CASSPLSGSAYEQYF. The CDR3, as DNA: TGTGCCAGCAGTCCCCTGAGCGGGAGTGCGTACGAGCAGTACTTC.

J is TRBJ2-6 and V is TRBV28; TRBD1 matches at 10 bases. The J segment lost 3 bases and the V segment lost 4 bases, leaving 9 bases of the junction unmatched. CDR1 is MDHEN and CDR2 is SYDVKM in the germline V gene. The CDR3 has 18 residues. The DNA for the CDR3 is TGTGCCAGCAGTTCGATAACCGGGACAGGGGTTGGGGCCAACGTCCTGACTTTC. Encoded protein: CASSSITGTGVGANVLTF.

This chain links TRBV5-1 with TRBJ2-2, with 9 bases lining up with TRBD1. The CDR3 extends over 16 amino acids. With V trimmed by 0 bases and J by 10 bases, 10 bases remained unmatched. Germline-derived CDR1 and CDR2 are SGHRS and YFSETQ. CDR3 residues: CASSLAQGARGVELFF. Written as DNA, the CDR3 is TGCGCCAGCAGCTTGGCACAGGGGGCGCGGGGCGTGGAGCTGTTTTTT. The full variable domain, in which reference TRBV5-1 and TRBJ2-2 provide the parts outside the CDR3, is KAGVTQTPRYLIKTRGQQVTLSCSPISGHRSVSWYQQTPGQGLQFLFEYFSETQRNKGNFPGRFSGRQFSNSRSEMNVSTLELGDSALYLCASSLAQGARGVELFFGEGSRLTVL.

This chain joins TRBV15 and TRBJ2-1, with D hard to call. This CDR3 has 16 amino acids. Germline lookup yields CDR1 LNHNV and CDR2 YYDKDF (reference sequence). Trimming left V 0 bases short and J 0 bases short, with 9 bases between. Here the CDR3 DNA reads TGTGCCACCAGCAGAGATATCCTACCCTCCTACAATGAGCAGTTCTTC. Protein sequence: CATSRDILPSYNEQFF.

The J gene is TRBJ2-2, the V gene TRBV4-1; possible D gene TRBD2, 5 bases. Looked up from germline, CDR1 is MGHRA and CDR2 is YSYEKL. The CDR3 length is 19 residues. V lost 1 base and J lost 0, with 18 bases in between. The DNA for the CDR3 is TGCGCCAGCAGCCAAGGTTTACTGGGCGGGCAATCGAACACCGGGGAGCTGTTTTTT. This encodes CASSQGLLGGQSNTGELFF.

The chain couples TRBV3-1 (or the pseudogene TRBV3-2) to TRBJ2-1; 9 nucleotides agree with TRBD2. CDR1 and CDR2 (germline): LGHDT, YNNKEL (reference sequence). This CDR3 spans 16 amino acids. The ends lost 4 bases at V and 3 bases at J; junction bases unmatched: 7. CDR3 coding DNA: TGTGCCAGCAGCCCTAGCCTAGCGGGGTACTACAATGAGCAGTTCTTC. It is translated as CASSPSLAGYYNEQFF.

The V gene is TRBV7-9, the J gene TRBJ2-3; TRBD2 aligns across 15 bases. CDR3 length equals 17 residues. V shed 5 bases, J shed 1 base, and the junction held 4 bases outside the gene matches. Per germline, CDR1 SEHNR and CDR2 FQNEAQ (reference sequence). The CDR3 DNA is TGTGCCAGCAGCATGGGACTAGCGGGAGGAGGCACAGATACGCAGTATTTT. This sequence encodes CASSMGLAGGGTDTQYF.

This chain connects TRBV5-1 to TRBJ2-3; 7 bases line up with TRBD2. The V segment lost 3 bases and the J segment 0 bases; nucleotides outside the gene matches: 7. Germline CDR1 reads SGHRS; CDR2 reads YFSETQ. The CDR3 has 16 amino acids. This CDR3 is CASSSASGSSTDTQYF. Written as DNA, the CDR3 is TGCGCCAGCAGCTCCGCTAGCGGATCTAGCACAGATACGCAGTATTTT.

This CDR3 reads CAISESGGQGSGEQYF. In DNA form, the CDR3 reads TGTGCCATCAGTGAGTCTGGAGGACAGGGGTCTGGAGAGCAGTACTTC. The gene calls are TRBV10-3 and TRBJ2-7, with TRBD1 matching over 9 bases. This CDR3 has 16 amino acids. J lost 7 bases, V lost 0 bases, and 10 bases had no gene match. The V gene's germline CDR1 is ENHRY and CDR2 SYGVKD.

A few counts support this clone. The chain couples TRBV7-2 to TRBJ1-3; 7 positions match TRBD1. Germline V gene lookup returns CDR1 SGHTA and CDR2 FQGNSA. The V gene end was trimmed by 2 bases and the J gene end by 3 bases; junction bases not matched to a gene: 4. CDR3 size: 15 residues. CDR3 amino acids: CASSLRQGDGNTIYF. CDR3 nucleotides: TGTGCCAGCAGCTTACGGCAGGGGGATGGAAACACCATATATTTT.

J is TRBJ1-5 and V is TRBV5-5; no clear D gene. Germline loops: CDR1 SGHKS, CDR2 YYEKEE (reference sequence). V lost 2 bases to trimming and J lost 11 bases, with 17 bases between them. This CDR3 comprises 14 residues. The CDR3: CASSFFSGSVAQHF. As DNA, the CDR3 is TGTGCCAGCAGCTTCTTCTCGGGTTCTGTGGCCCAGCATTTT.

The rearrangement uses TRBV29-1 and TRBJ2-1, with TRBD2 matching 8 bases. This CDR3 contains 13 residues. V lost 6 bases to trimming and J lost 7 bases; unmatched junction nucleotides: 8. The germline V gene has CDR1 SQVTM and CDR2 ANQGSEA. The CDR3 sequence: CSVGSGRMNEQFF. Here the CDR3 DNA reads TGCAGCGTGGGGAGCGGGAGAATGAATGAGCAGTTCTTC.

The CDR3 DNA reads TGCAGCGTGAGTATTGGGAGGAGAGAGCAGTTCTTC. This sequence encodes CSVSIGRREQFF. The rearrangement joins TRBV29-1 to TRBJ2-1, with a possible D match to TRBD2 (6 bases). The germline V gene encodes CDR1 SQVTM and CDR2 ANQGSEA. The CDR3 has 12 residues. V lost 6 bases to trimming and J lost 10 bases, with 16 bases between them.

The V call is TRBV7-2, the J call TRBJ2-7, with a weak D call TRBD2 (7 bases). The germline V and J ends were trimmed by 7 bases and 7 bases, with 17 bases remaining between them. The CDR3 consists of 13 residues. The germline gives CDR1 SGHTA, CDR2 FQGNSA. The DNA for the CDR3 is TGTGCCAGCAAAAGGGGGGGGACGCTGGAGCAGTACTTC. It is translated as CASKRGGTLEQYF.

This chain uses TRBV5-1 with TRBJ1-2, with D hard to call. This CDR3 is built from 12 residues. V was cut by 1 base and J by 6 bases, with 7 bases left in between. Per germline, CDR1 SGHRS and CDR2 YFSETQ. CDR3 residues: CASSLYRDGYTF. CDR3 nucleotide sequence: TGCGCCAGCAGCTTGTACAGAGATGGCTACACCTTC. The entire variable domain, with the rest obtained from reference TRBV5-1 and TRBJ1-2, is as follows: KAGVTQTPRYLIKTRGQQVTLSCSPISGHRSVSWYQQTPGQGLQFLFEYFSETQRNKGNFPGRFSGRQFSNSRSEMNVSTLELGDSALYLCASSLYRDGYTFGSGTRLTVV.

The rearrangement links TRBV24-1 to TRBJ2-1; TRBD2 agrees at 8 bases. The CDR3 is 15 residues long. V shed 3 bases, J shed 3 bases, and the junction held 3 bases outside the gene matches. Germline lookup yields CDR1 KGHDR and CDR2 SFDVKD. CDR3: CATSDISGDYNEQFF. The CDR3 coding sequence is TGTGCCACCAGTGATATTAGCGGGGACTACAATGAGCAGTTCTTC.